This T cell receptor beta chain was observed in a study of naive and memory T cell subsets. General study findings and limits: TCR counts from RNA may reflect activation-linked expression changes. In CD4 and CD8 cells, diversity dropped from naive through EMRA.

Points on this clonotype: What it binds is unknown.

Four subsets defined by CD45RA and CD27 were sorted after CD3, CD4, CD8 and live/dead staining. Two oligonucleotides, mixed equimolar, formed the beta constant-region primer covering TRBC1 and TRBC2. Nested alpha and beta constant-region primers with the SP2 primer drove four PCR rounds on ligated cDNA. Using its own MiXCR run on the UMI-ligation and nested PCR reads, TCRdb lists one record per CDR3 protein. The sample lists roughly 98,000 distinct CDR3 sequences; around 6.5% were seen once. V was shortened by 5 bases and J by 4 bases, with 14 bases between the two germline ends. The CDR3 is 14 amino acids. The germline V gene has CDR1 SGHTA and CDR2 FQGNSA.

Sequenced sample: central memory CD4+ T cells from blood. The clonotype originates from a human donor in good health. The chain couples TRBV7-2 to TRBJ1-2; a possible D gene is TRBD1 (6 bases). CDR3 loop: CASSQQGSLYGYTF. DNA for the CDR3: TGTGCCAGCAGCCAACAGGGCTCCCTCTATGGCTACACCTTC.